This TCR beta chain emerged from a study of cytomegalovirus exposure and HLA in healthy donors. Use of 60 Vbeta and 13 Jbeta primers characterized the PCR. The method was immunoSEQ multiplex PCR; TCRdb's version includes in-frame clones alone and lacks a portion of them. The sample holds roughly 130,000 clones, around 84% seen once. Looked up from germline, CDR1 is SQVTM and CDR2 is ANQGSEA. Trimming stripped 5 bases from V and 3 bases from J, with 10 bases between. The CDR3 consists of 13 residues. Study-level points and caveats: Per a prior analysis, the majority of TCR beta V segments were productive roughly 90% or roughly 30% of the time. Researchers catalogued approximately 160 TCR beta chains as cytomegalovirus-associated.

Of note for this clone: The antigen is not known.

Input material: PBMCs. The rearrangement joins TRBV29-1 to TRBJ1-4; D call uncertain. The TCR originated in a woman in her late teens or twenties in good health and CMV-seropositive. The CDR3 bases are TGCAGCGTTCTCCTGTCGGCTAATGAAAAACTGTTTTTT. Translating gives CSVLLSANEKLFF.